This T cell receptor (beta chain) was sequenced in a study of cytomegalovirus exposure and HLA in healthy donors. General study results and limits: Later on, a genetic analysis was performed. It linked a missense variant in DCLRE1C with V- and J-gene trimming of TCR beta. There were about 160 TCR beta chains listed as cytomegalovirus-associated. The authors confirmed in vitro that a few CMV-associated chains were specific for CMV antigens. Rarity marked most TCR sequences, yet some public TCRs occurred in many donors.

On this clone: Its antigen remains unknown.

V was clipped by 4 bases and J by 1 base, with 7 bases between them. Germline V lookup: CDR1 MGHRA, CDR2 YSYEKL. The CDR3 sequence is 14 residues long. PCR employed 60 Vbeta and 13 Jbeta primers. Clones were sequenced by immunoSEQ multiplex PCR, and TCRdb holds only the in-frame ones, with some missing. The data show 120,000 to 150,000 clones, roughly four fifths seen once. This sequence joins TRBV4-1 and TRBJ2-2; perhaps TRBD1 as D (5 bases). The clonotype originates from a man aged 25-45 years in good health and CMV-seropositive. The material sequenced was PBMCs. The CDR3, as DNA: TGCGCCAGCAGCCCCGACAGGAACACCGGGGAGCTGTTTTTT. It yields the protein CASSPDRNTGELFF.